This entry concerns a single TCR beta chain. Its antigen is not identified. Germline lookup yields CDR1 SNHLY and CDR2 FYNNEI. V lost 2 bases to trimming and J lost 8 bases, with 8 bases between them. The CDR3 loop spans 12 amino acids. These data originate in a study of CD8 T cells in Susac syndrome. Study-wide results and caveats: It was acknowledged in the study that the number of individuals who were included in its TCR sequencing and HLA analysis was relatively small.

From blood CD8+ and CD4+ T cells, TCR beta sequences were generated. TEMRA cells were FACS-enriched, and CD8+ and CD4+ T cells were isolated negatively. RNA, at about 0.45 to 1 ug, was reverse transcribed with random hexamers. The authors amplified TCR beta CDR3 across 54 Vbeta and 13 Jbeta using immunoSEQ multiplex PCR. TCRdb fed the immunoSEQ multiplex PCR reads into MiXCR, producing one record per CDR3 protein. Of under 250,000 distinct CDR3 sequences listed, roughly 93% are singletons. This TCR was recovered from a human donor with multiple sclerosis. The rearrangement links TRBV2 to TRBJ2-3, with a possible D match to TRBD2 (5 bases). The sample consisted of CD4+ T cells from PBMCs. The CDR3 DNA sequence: TGTGCCAGCAGTGAAAGAGCGGTTACGCAGTATTTT. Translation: CASSERAVTQYF.